This entry is about one TCR beta chain. Its antigen is not yet known. Base qualities are not provided; no much larger clone lies one nucleotide away. For sequencing of the TCRbeta CDR3 region, genomic DNA was extracted from the sorted cells. TCRbeta CDR3 regions were sequenced using the immunoSEQ Assay. Imported from immuneACCESS, the table was reduced by TCRdb to in-frame sequences with V and J called. These copies leave out some clones; in studies compared against another copy, an unresolved V gene accounts for under half, and the cause of the remainder is not known. The sample profile shows tens of thousands of clones; roughly nine tenths of them were found once. The top ten clonotypes cover less than 1.1% of the sample. The trial excluded patients who had a history of autoimmune disease or who were on systemic immunosuppression. Peripheral blood for TCR sequencing was collected from all dose cohorts at baseline, on cycle 4 day 1, and on cycle 7 day 1. Samples came from an open-label, multicenter, first-in-human phase I dose-escalation trial of ivuxolimab. Adults with locally advanced or metastatic melanoma, renal cell, hepatocellular, or head and neck squamous cell carcinoma were enrolled in the trial. Before TCR sequencing, CD4+ T cells and CD8+ T cells from peripheral blood were sorted into separate populations.

CDR1 and CDR2, looked up from the germline V gene, are SGHRS and YFSETQ. V is reduced by 4 bases and J by 2 bases, leaving a spacing of 10 bases between them. The CDR3, cysteine through phenylalanine, is 14 amino acids long. Of all the DNA, just the CDR3 is kept, 42 bases in frame from base 1. These data are taken from a study of OX40 agonist ivuxolimab in advanced cancers. With respect to the entire study: Ivuxolimab was a fully human IgG2 agonistic monoclonal antibody targeting the costimulatory receptor OX40 (CD134). A male proportion of roughly 80% and a mean age of 60 years, ranging from roughly 23 to 79, were recorded for the dose-escalation cohort. Among the approximately 50 dose-escalation patients, some 19 had hepatocellular carcinoma, some 15 melanoma, 9 renal cell carcinoma and 9 head and neck cancer. Patients were allowed to have had prior anti-PD-1, anti-PD-L1 or anti-CTLA-4 therapy, and 40% of the dose-escalation patients had previously received checkpoint inhibitors. Intravenous ivuxolimab was administered to patients every 2 weeks at six dose levels: 0.01, 0.1, 0.3, 1.5, 3 and 10 mg/kg. The monotherapy dose-escalation portion (N of about 50 patients) of the phase I ivuxolimab trial is reported in the paper. Peripheral TCRbeta sequencing was intended to test whether TCR sequence diversity was altered and clonal T-cell expansion was caused by ivuxolimab. Partial responses occurred in three dose-escalation patients, of whom one had hepatocellular carcinoma and two had cutaneous melanoma.

Overall results and qualifications from the work: Low levels of normalized T-cell clonal expansion were also seen in some nonresponding patients. At doses of 0.1 to 3.0 mg/kg, clonal expansion of both CD4+ and CD8+ blood T cells was observed from baseline to week 6. In partial responders in the 0.1-3.0 mg/kg groups, normalized peripheral clonal expansion was found to be among the lowest, especially among CD8+ T cells. Antigen specificity was not determined for the clonally expanded peripheral T cells. After ivuxolimab, more expanded clones were found on average in CD8+ T cells than in CD4+ T cells.

This receptor was identified in an adult with an advanced solid tumor such as melanoma, head and neck, liver or kidney cancer. Specimen: CD4+ or CD8+ T cells sorted from blood, collected in a trial of the OX40 agonist ivuxolimab. This receptor chain uses TRBV5-1 and TRBJ1-5, with TRBD1 perhaps the D gene, on 5 matching bases. For the CDR3, the sequence is CASSPDKGNQPQHF. The DNA sequence is TGCGCCAGCAGCCCGGACAAGGGCAATCAGCCCCAGCATTTT.